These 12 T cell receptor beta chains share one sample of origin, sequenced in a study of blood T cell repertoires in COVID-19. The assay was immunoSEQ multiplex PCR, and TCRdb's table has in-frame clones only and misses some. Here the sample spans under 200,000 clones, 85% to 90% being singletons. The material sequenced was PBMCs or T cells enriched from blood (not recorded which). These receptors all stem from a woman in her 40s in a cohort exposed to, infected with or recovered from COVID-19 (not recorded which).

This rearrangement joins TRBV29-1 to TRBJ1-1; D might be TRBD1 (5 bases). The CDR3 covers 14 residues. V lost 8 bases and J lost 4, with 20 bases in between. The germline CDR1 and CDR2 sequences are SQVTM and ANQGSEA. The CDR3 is CSTLRGWSGTEAFF. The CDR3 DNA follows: TGCAGCACCCTCCGGGGGTGGTCGGGCACTGAAGCTTTCTTT.

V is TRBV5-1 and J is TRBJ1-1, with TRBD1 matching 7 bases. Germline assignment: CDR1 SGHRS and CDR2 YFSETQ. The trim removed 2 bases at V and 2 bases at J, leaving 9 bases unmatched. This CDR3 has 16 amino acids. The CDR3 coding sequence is TGCGCCAGCAGCTTACTTGGGACAGATATCAACACTGAAGCTTTCTTT. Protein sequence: CASSLLGTDINTEAFF. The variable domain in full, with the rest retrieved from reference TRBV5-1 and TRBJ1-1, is KAGVTQTPRYLIKTRGQQVTLSCSPISGHRSVSWYQQTPGQGLQFLFEYFSETQRNKGNFPGRFSGRQFSNSRSEMNVSTLELGDSALYLCASSLLGTDINTEAFFGQGTRLTVV.

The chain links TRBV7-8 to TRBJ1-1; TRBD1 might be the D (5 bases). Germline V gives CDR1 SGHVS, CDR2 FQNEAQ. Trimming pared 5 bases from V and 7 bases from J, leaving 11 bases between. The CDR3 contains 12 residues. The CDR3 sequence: CASSRTTGEAFF. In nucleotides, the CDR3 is TGTGCCAGCAGCCGTACTACAGGTGAAGCTTTCTTT.

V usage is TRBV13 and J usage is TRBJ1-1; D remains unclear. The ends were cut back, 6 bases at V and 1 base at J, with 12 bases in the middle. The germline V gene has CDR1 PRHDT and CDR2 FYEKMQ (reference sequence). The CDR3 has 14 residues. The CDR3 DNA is TGTGCCAGCAGGAATATTTACAGGAACACTGAAGCTTTCTTT. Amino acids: CASRNIYRNTEAFF.

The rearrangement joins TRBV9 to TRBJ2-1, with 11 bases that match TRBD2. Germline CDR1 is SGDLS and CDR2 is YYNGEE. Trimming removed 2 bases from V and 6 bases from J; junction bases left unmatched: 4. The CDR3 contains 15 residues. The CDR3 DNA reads TGTGCCAGCAGCGTTAGCGGGAGGGGTCTCAATGAGCAGTTCTTC. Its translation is CASSVSGRGLNEQFF.

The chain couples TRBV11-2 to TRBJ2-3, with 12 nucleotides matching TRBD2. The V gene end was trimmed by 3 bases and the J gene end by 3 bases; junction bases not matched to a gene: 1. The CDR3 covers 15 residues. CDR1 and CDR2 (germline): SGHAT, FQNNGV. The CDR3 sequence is CASSFTSGGTDTQYF. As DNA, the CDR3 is TGTGCCAGCAGCTTCACTAGCGGGGGGACAGATACGCAGTATTTT. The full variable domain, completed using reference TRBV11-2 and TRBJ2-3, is EAGVAQSPRYKIIEKRQSVAFWCNPISGHATLYWYQQILGQGPKLLIQFQNNGVVDDSQLPKDRFSAERLKGVDSTLKIQPAKLEDSAVYLCASSFTSGGTDTQYFGPGTRLTVL.

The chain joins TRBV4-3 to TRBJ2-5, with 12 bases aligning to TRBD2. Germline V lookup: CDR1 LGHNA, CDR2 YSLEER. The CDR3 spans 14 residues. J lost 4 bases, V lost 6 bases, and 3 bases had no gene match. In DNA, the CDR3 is TGCGCCAGCAGTCCGACTAGCGGGAGAGAGACCCAGTACTTC. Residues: CASSPTSGRETQYF.

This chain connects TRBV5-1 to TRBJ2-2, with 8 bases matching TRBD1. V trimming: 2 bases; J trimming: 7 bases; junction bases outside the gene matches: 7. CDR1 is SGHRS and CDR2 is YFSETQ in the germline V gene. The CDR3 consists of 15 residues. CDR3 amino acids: CASSFLQGAVGELFF. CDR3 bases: TGCGCCAGCAGCTTTTTGCAGGGGGCTGTCGGGGAGCTGTTTTTT.

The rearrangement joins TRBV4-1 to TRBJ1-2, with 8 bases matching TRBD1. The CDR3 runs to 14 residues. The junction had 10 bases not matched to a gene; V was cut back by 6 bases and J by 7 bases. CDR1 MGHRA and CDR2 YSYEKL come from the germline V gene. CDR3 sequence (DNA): TGCGCCAGCAGTCTATACAGGGGGGAGGGTGGCTACACCTTC. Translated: CASSLYRGEGGYTF.

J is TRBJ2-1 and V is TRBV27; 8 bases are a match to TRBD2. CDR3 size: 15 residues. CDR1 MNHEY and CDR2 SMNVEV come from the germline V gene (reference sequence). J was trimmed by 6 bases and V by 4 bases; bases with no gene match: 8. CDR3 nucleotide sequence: TGTGCCAGCAGTTACACCGGGACTAGGGTCAATGAGCAGTTCTTC. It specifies CASSYTGTRVNEQFF.

As DNA, the CDR3 is TGTGCCAGCAGCCAAGCTCGCGTCAATCAGCCCCAGCATTTT. This translates into CASSQARVNQPQHF. This chain uses TRBV4-2 with TRBJ1-5; D remains unclear. The germline V gene encodes CDR1 LGHNA and CDR2 YNFKEQ. V was clipped by 1 base and J by 3 bases, with 7 bases between them. The CDR3 is 14 amino acids.

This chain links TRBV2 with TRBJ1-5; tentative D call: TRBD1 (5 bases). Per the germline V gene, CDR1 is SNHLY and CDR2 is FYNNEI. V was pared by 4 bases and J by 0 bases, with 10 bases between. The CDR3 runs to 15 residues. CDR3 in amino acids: CASSVGGVSNQPQHF. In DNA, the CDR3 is TGTGCCAGCAGTGTTGGAGGGGTTAGCAATCAGCCCCAGCATTTT.